This TCR beta chain was captured in a study of T cell responses to AZD1222 COVID-19 vaccine. Germline CDR1 is MDHEN and CDR2 is SYDVKM. The junction had 9 bases not matched to a gene; V was cut back by 3 bases and J by 10 bases. The CDR3 totals 14 residues. Concerning this clone: Its cognate antigen is unknown.

Study-wide findings and caveats: Most donors were white British, females outnumbered males, and clonal diversity was possibly underestimated. Baseline seropositivity occurred in only six AZD1222 recipients. Two AZD1222 administrations were followed by greater Spike-specific TCR breadth and depth. Unmutated variant regions are reportedly the target of nearly half of TCRs that are spike-specific.

Some clones are missing from TCRdb's copy, which holds only in-frame ones; the method was immunoSEQ multiplex PCR. The sample contains roughly 130,000 clones, around 90% of which appear only once. The sample here was peripheral blood, taken on day 0 of AZD1222 vaccination. The genes are TRBV28 and TRBJ2-7; 10 bases are a match to TRBD1. The TCR comes from an adult in good health. CDR3: CASSFRDRGVRQYF. The CDR3 coding sequence is TGTGCCAGCAGTTTCCGGGACAGGGGTGTGCGACAGTACTTC.